The 14 T cell receptor beta chains below come from one sample, sequenced in a study of EBV T-cell therapy then PD-1 blockade in nasopharyngeal carcinoma. Described treatment: AdE1-LMPpoly-expanded autologous EBV-specific T-cell therapy followed by anti-PD-1 nivolumab. The data were produced by immunoSEQ multiplex PCR, yet TCRdb's version contains in-frame clones alone and is incomplete. The repertoire holds 17,000 or so clones, with roughly 88% as singletons. No antigens are known for them. The sequencing used CD8+ T cells from blood, collected at day 0 from a patient whose treatment included autologous EBV-specific T cells and nivolumab. These receptors originate from a man aged 40-50 years with nasopharyngeal carcinoma.

This clone was recorded once. The J gene is TRBJ1-6, the V gene TRBV9; 8 nucleotides agree with TRBD1. Germline V gene sequence: CDR1 SGDLS, CDR2 YYNGEE. This CDR3 has 15 amino acids. V gave up 4 bases and J gave up 7 bases; unmatched junction bases: 7. The CDR3 loop reads CASSPRTGTNSPLHF. The CDR3 DNA sequence: TGTGCCAGCAGCCCCCGGACAGGGACAAATTCACCCCTCCACTTT.

This chain uses TRBV27 with TRBJ2-7, with TRBD2 matching over 10 bases. Germline CDR1 is MNHEY and CDR2 is SMNVEV (reference sequence). The CDR3 runs 15 residues. J was trimmed by 2 bases and V by 1 base; bases with no gene match: 2. The CDR3 spells CASSLYGLAAYEQYF. CDR3 nucleotides: TGTGCCAGCAGTTTATACGGACTAGCGGCCTACGAGCAGTACTTC.

There are a few counts of this clone. The gene calls are TRBV4-3 and TRBJ2-3, with 12 nucleotides matching TRBD2. V dropped 0 bases and J dropped 4; count of bases not matched to a gene: 2. CDR1 and CDR2 from the germline V gene are LGHNA and YSLEER. CDR3 length: 16 residues. CDR3 in DNA: TGCGCCAGCAGCCAAGAACTAGCGGGGGGTGCAGATACGCAGTATTTT. Protein product: CASSQELAGGADTQYF.

The chain has TRBV30 and TRBJ1-5; 9 bases map to TRBD1. V was clipped by 5 bases and J by 5 bases; unmatched bases: 4. CDR1 GTSNPN and CDR2 SVGIG come from the germline V gene (reference sequence). CDR3 length: 13 amino acids. This CDR3 reads CAWSGQGYQPQHF. Here the CDR3 DNA reads TGTGCCTGGTCGGGACAGGGATATCAGCCCCAGCATTTT.

The V gene is TRBV19, the J gene TRBJ1-3, with TRBD1 matching over 8 bases. Germline trimming cut 11 bases from V and 1 base from J; bases unmatched to any gene: 7. CDR1 is LNHDA, CDR2 SQIVND, per germline (reference sequence). The CDR3 sequence is 14 residues long. This chain's CDR3 is CASGQVASGNTIYF. CDR3 bases: TGTGCCTCGGGACAGGTGGCTTCTGGAAACACCATATATTTT.

The chain uses TRBV9 and TRBJ2-7; D is unresolved. Between the trimmed V and J ends, which lost 0 bases and 2 bases, there was a span of 12 bases. CDR1 is SGDLS and CDR2 is YYNGEE in the germline V gene. CDR3 length equals 15 residues. The CDR3 sequence is CASSVEGRAPYEQYF. CDR3 coding DNA: TGTGCCAGCAGCGTAGAGGGAAGGGCCCCCTACGAGCAGTACTTC.

This clone is labeled large. The chain links TRBV28 to TRBJ1-2, with D maybe TRBD1 (6 bases). V shed 7 bases and J shed 1 base, with 13 bases lying between them. The CDR3 consists of 14 residues. In germline, CDR1 is MDHEN, CDR2 SYDVKM. As DNA, the CDR3 is TGTGCCAGCAACCCAGGGGTCTTTAACTATGGCTACACCTTC. It specifies CASNPGVFNYGYTF.

The chain has TRBV27 and TRBJ1-2, with D hard to call. CDR1 is MNHEY and CDR2 is SMNVEV in the germline V gene (reference sequence). This CDR3 has 16 residues. V gave up 4 bases and J gave up 4 bases, with 19 bases separating them. The CDR3 region has the DNA TGTGCCAGCAGTTCCTACCGAGGGAATTTGCCCTATGGCTACACCTTC. Translated: CASSSYRGNLPYGYTF.

The V call is TRBV7-8, the J call TRBJ2-3; D gene ambiguous. Deletions cut 0 bases from V and 5 bases from J, with 0 bases between. Germline loops: CDR1 SGHVS, CDR2 FQNEAQ. This CDR3 region has 11 residues. CDR3 protein: CASSLADTQYF. The CDR3 DNA reads as TGTGCCAGCAGCTTAGCAGATACGCAGTATTTT. Full variable domain (remainder filled in from reference TRBV7-8 and TRBJ2-3): GAGVSQSPRYKVAKRGQDVALRCDPISGHVSLFWYQQALGQGPEFLTYFQNEAQLDKSGLPSDRFFAERPEGSVSTLKIQRTQQEDSAVYLCASSLADTQYFGPGTRLTVL.

The chain couples TRBV5-4 to TRBJ2-2; the D gene is possibly TRBD1 (6 bases). Per germline, CDR1 SGHNT and CDR2 YYREEE (reference sequence). This CDR3 has 17 amino acids. V was trimmed by 0 bases and J by 5 bases, leaving 17 bases between them. The CDR3 region is CASSLDGRQGKTGELFF. The CDR3 DNA follows: TGTGCCAGCAGCTTGGACGGCAGGCAGGGGAAGACCGGGGAGCTGTTTTTT. Combining the CDR3 with reference TRBV5-4 and TRBJ2-2 gives the whole variable domain ETGVTQSPTHLIKTRGQQVTLRCSSQSGHNTVSWYQQALGQGPQFIFQYYREEENGRGNFPPRFSGLQFPNYSSELNVNALELDDSALYLCASSLDGRQGKTGELFFGEGSRLTVL.

The chain carries TRBV24-1 and TRBJ2-7, with 7 bases aligning to TRBD2. The J segment lost 3 bases and the V segment lost 4 bases, leaving 5 bases of the junction unmatched. The CDR3 extends over 14 amino acids. Germline CDR1 and CDR2: KGHDR and SFDVKD. CDR3 sequence reads: CATSEGGDYYEQYF. As DNA, the CDR3 is TGTGCCACCAGTGAGGGGGGGGACTACTACGAGCAGTACTTC.

This sequence joins TRBV7-3 and TRBJ1-1, with no clear D. CDR3 length equals 15 residues. Looked up from germline, CDR1 is SGHTA and CDR2 is FQGTGA. V lost 2 bases to trimming and J lost 0 bases, with 10 bases between them. The CDR3 here is CASSLGIGMNTEAFF. CDR3 DNA sequence: TGTGCCAGCAGCTTAGGCATAGGGATGAACACTGAAGCTTTCTTT. The full variable domain, in which reference TRBV7-3 and TRBJ1-1 provide the parts outside the CDR3, is GAGVSQTPSNKVTEKGKYVELRCDPISGHTALYWYRQSLGQGPEFLIYFQGTGAADDSGLPNDRFFAVRPEGSVSTLKIQRTERGDSAVYLCASSLGIGMNTEAFFGQGTRLTVV.

The chain carries TRBV3-1 (or the pseudogene TRBV3-2) and TRBJ2-5; 12 nucleotides agree with TRBD2. CDR1 and CDR2 from the germline V gene are LGHDT and YNNKEL (reference sequence). There are 16 residues in the CDR3. V lost 4 bases, J lost 2 bases, and 5 bases stayed unmatched. CDR3 nucleotide sequence: TGTGCCAGCAGCCTTCACGGACTAGCGGGACAAGAGACCCAGTACTTC. Translation: CASSLHGLAGQETQYF.

The rearrangement links TRBV7-2 to TRBJ1-6; 10 bases map to TRBD1. The length of the CDR3 is 15 residues. V trimming: 6 bases; J trimming: 6 bases; junction bases outside the gene matches: 5. Per the germline V gene, CDR1 is SGHTA and CDR2 is FQGNSA. The DNA for the CDR3 is TGTGCCAGCAGATTCCGGGACAGGGGTAATTCACCCCTCCACTTT. It translates to CASRFRDRGNSPLHF.